The text below deals with one TCR beta chain. What this receptor recognizes is not known. No much larger clonotype is one base removed from it; base qualities were not supplied. V gives up 7 bases and J gives up 5 bases, and the segment between their germline ends measures 17 bases. The CDR3 goes from the cysteine to the phenylalanine over 15 residues. CDR3 DNA is the only sequence kept; it has 45 bases, read in frame from the first base. CDR1 LNHDA and CDR2 SQIVND were looked up in the germline V gene (reference sequence). The sample originates from a study of OX40 agonist ivuxolimab in advanced cancers. About the full investigation: Ivuxolimab was an agonistic, fully human IgG2 monoclonal antibody directed against OX40 (CD134), a costimulatory receptor. In the dose-escalation cohort, 65% to 85% of patients were male, and the mean age was 60 years with a range of roughly 20 to 79. Of the roughly 52 dose-escalation patients, hepatocellular carcinoma was present in 19, melanoma in roughly 15, renal cell carcinoma in 9 and head and neck cancer in 9. Peripheral TCRbeta sequencing was intended to test whether TCR sequence diversity was altered and clonal T-cell expansion was caused by ivuxolimab. Partial responses occurred in three dose-escalation patients, of whom one had hepatocellular carcinoma and two had cutaneous melanoma. The paper describes the monotherapy dose-escalation part (N of about 55 patients) of the phase I trial of ivuxolimab. Intravenous ivuxolimab was administered to patients every 2 weeks at six dose levels: 0.01, 0.1, 0.3, 1.5, 3 and 10 mg/kg. Patients were allowed to have had prior anti-PD-1, anti-PD-L1 or anti-CTLA-4 therapy, and approximately 40% of the dose-escalation patients had been treated with checkpoint inhibitors. The research as a whole found: At doses of 0.1 to 3.0 mg/kg, clonal expansion of both CD4+ and CD8+ blood T cells was observed from baseline to week 6. Low levels of normalized T-cell clonal expansion were also shown by some nonresponding patients. In partial responders in the 0.1-3.0 mg/kg groups, normalized peripheral clonal expansion was found to be among the lowest, especially among CD8+ T cells. On average, CD8+ T cells showed more expanded clones than CD4+ T cells after ivuxolimab. The antigen specificity of the peripheral T cells that underwent clonal expansion was not determined.

Patients with autoimmune disease history or receiving systemic immunosuppression were excluded from the trial. Peripheral blood for TCR sequencing was drawn from every dose cohort at baseline, at cycle 4 day 1 and at cycle 7 day 1. The samples were taken from a phase I, first-in-human, multicenter, open-label dose-escalation trial of ivuxolimab. Adults with locally advanced or metastatic melanoma, renal cell carcinoma, hepatocellular carcinoma or head and neck squamous cell carcinoma were enrolled in the trial. CD4+ and CD8+ T cells were sorted separately from peripheral blood before TCR sequencing. For sequencing of the TCRbeta CDR3 region, genomic DNA was extracted from the sorted cells. The immunoSEQ Assay was used to sequence the TCRbeta CDR3 regions. TCRdb's version of the immuneACCESS table is confined to in-frame rearrangements and falls short of the full clone set. An unresolved V gene accounts for under half of the shortfall where checked; the remainder is of unknown origin. Present in this sample are about 61,000 clones, approximately 90% of which were seen just once. Less than 2% of the sample lies in the top ten.

The receptor's source is an adult with an advanced solid tumor such as melanoma, head and neck, liver or kidney cancer. The sequence joins TRBV19 to TRBJ1-4; 6 matching bases give a weak D call of TRBD1. Sequenced material: CD4+ or CD8+ T cells sorted from blood, taken in a trial of the OX40 agonist ivuxolimab. The CDR3 region reads CASKSQGKVNEKLFF. The DNA is as follows: TGTGCCAGTAAATCTCAGGGGAAAGTCAATGAAAAACTGTTTTTT. The entire variable domain, with the stretches around the CDR3 drawn from the reference TRBV19 and TRBJ1-4 proteins, is DGGITQSPKYLFRKEGQNVTLSCEQNLNHDAMYWYRQDPGQGLRLIYYSQIVNDFQKGDIAEGYSVSREKKESFPLTVTSAQKNPTAFYLCASKSQGKVNEKLFFGSGTQLSVL.